The source of this T cell receptor beta chain is a study of cytomegalovirus exposure and HLA in healthy donors. Repertoires were generated with immunoSEQ multiplex PCR, while TCRdb's copy carries only in-frame clones and drops some. The table includes under 150,000 clones, 85% to 90% detected once. Germline CDR1 reads KGHSH; CDR2 reads LQKENI. The CDR3 extends over 15 amino acids. V dropped 3 bases and J dropped 1 base, with 12 bases sitting between them. The sequence derives from a man aged 18 to 29 in good health and CMV-seropositive. This chain connects TRBV18 to TRBJ1-1; D not resolved. The specimen sequenced was PBMCs. The CDR3 loop reads CASSPLRSSNTEAFF. CDR3 bases: TGTGCCAGCTCACCCCTCCGGAGTTCGAACACTGAAGCTTTCTTT.